These 16 T cell receptor beta chains came from one sample sequenced in a study of shared clonotypes between healthy human individuals. Profiling relied on immunoSEQ multiplex PCR, and the TCRdb table lists in-frame clones only, not all of them. The table has 650,000 to 750,000 clones, about 78% seen once; the top ten hold around 2%. Sequenced material: memory CD4+ T cells sorted from blood. Documented subset: CD45RA-negative fraction. These receptors all stem from a woman aged 25 to 39 in good health.

This clone was detected only once. The V gene is TRBV21-1, the J gene TRBJ1-2. TRBV21-1 is a known pseudogene. The CDR3 extends over 15 amino acids. In DNA, the CDR3 is TGTGCCAGCAGCATCGGGGGGGCTATAAACTATGGCTACACCTTC. It codes for CASSIGGAINYGYTF.

The chain has TRBV4-2 and TRBJ2-1; D is uncertain. This CDR3 comprises 14 residues. Trimming cost V 1 base and J 6 bases, with 10 bases left between them. Germline CDR1 is LGHNA and CDR2 is YNFKEQ. The CDR3 reads CASSQVPQTNEQFF. CDR3 in DNA: TGTGCCAGCAGCCAAGTTCCCCAAACCAATGAGCAGTTCTTC.

This clone was seen more than once but under ten times. This chain connects TRBV6-5 to TRBJ1-2; no firm D call. Per germline, CDR1 MNHEY and CDR2 SVGAGI. The germline V and J ends were trimmed by 4 bases and 6 bases, with 12 bases remaining between them. The CDR3 is made up of 13 amino acids. CDR3 sequence reads: CASSSGNLDGYTF. The CDR3 DNA is TGTGCCAGCAGTTCCGGCAACCTTGATGGCTACACCTTC.

This rearrangement joins TRBV6-6 to TRBJ1-2, with D uncertain. Germline V CDR1 and CDR2: MNHNY, SVGAGI (reference sequence). Trimming took 0 bases from V and 8 from J, leaving 4 bases between them. The CDR3 spans 11 residues. The DNA for the CDR3 is TGTGCCAGCAGTTACTCGGAGGGCTACACCTTC. Protein sequence: CASSYSEGYTF.

This clone has just one count. The CDR3 spells CASSYRGARVYGYTF. CDR3 sequence (DNA): TGTGCCAGCAGTTATCGGGGGGCGCGGGTCTATGGCTACACCTTC. V and J are TRBV6-5 and TRBJ1-2; maybe TRBD1 (6 bases). Trimming left V 3 bases short and J 4 bases short, with 15 bases between. The CDR3 length is 15 residues. Germline assignment: CDR1 MNHEY and CDR2 SVGAGI.

This clone was found a few times. The CDR3 protein is CASSLGIAGYNEQFF. In DNA form, the CDR3 reads TGCGCCAGCAGCTTGGGAATAGCGGGGTACAATGAGCAGTTCTTC. The rearrangement joins TRBV5-1 to TRBJ2-1; 8 bases are shared with TRBD2. V gave up 0 bases and J gave up 4 bases; unmatched junction bases: 3. The length of the CDR3 is 15 residues. The V gene's germline CDR1 is SGHRS and CDR2 YFSETQ.

This clone was seen at least ten times. The rearrangement uses TRBV19 and TRBJ1-5; D not certain. This CDR3 region has 12 residues. Germline CDR1 and CDR2: LNHDA and SQIVND (reference sequence). Trimming removed 5 bases from V and 12 bases from J, with 14 bases in between. CDR3 sequence: CASSGSAARQHF. The CDR3 coding sequence is TGTGCCAGTAGTGGCTCGGCTGCCCGCCAGCATTTT. Complete variable domain (other parts from reference TRBV19 and TRBJ1-5): DGGITQSPKYLFRKEGQNVTLSCEQNLNHDAMYWYRQDPGQGLRLIYYSQIVNDFQKGDIAEGYSVSREKKESFPLTVTSAQKNPTAFYLCASSGSAARQHFGDGTRLSIL.

This chain connects TRBV5-8 to TRBJ1-5; D is undetermined. The CDR3 is 13 amino acids. Between the trimmed V and J ends, which lost 4 bases and 2 bases, there was a span of 7 bases. Germline V lookup: CDR1 SGHTS, CDR2 YDEGEE. The CDR3 region has the DNA TGTGCCAGCAGCCCGGATCGCAATCAGCCCCAGCATTTT. This gives the protein CASSPDRNQPQHF.

This chain joins TRBV2 and TRBJ1-2, with a weak D call TRBD1 (6 bases). V lost 7 bases and J lost 6, with 18 bases in between. The CDR3 is 14 amino acids. Germline V lookup: CDR1 SNHLY, CDR2 FYNNEI. The CDR3 region is CASTNLRGRHGYTF. The CDR3 DNA sequence: TGTGCCAGCACCAACCTCCGGGGGCGGCATGGCTACACCTTC.

The V gene is TRBV2, the J gene TRBJ2-7; D gene uncertain. V was pared by 6 bases and J by 4 bases, with 7 bases between. From germline, CDR1 is SNHLY and CDR2 FYNNEI. The CDR3 totals 11 residues. CDR3 loop: CASRALYEQYF. CDR3 DNA: TGTGCCAGCAGGGCTTTGTACGAGCAGTACTTC.

This clone has only a few counts. V is TRBV30 and J is TRBJ1-5, with D perhaps TRBD1 (6 bases). The germline V and J ends were trimmed by 2 bases and 7 bases, with 9 bases remaining between them. Germline V CDR1 and CDR2: GTSNPN, SVGIG (reference sequence). CDR3 size: 12 residues. The CDR3 coding sequence is TGTGCCTGGAGTCGGACAGACCAGCCCCAGCATTTT. It translates to CAWSRTDQPQHF.

The CDR3 sequence is CSASPFYEQYF. The CDR3 nucleotides read TGCAGTGCTAGCCCCTTCTACGAGCAGTACTTC. The rearrangement uses TRBV20-1 and TRBJ2-5; the D is unclear. The J call may be faulty, since TRBJ2-7 better matches the DNA end. Germline V gene sequence: CDR1 DFQATT, CDR2 SNEGSKA (reference sequence). This CDR3 region has 11 residues.

The CDR3 protein is CASSPGTGSYTEAFF. Written as DNA, the CDR3 is TGTGCCAGCAGCCCCGGGACGGGGAGTTACACTGAAGCTTTCTTT. V and J are TRBV27 and TRBJ1-1; a weak D match, TRBD1 (5 bases). Germline V gene sequence: CDR1 MNHEY, CDR2 SMNVEV (reference sequence). Trimming took off 6 bases at V and 3 bases at J, with 17 bases between the two ends. There are 15 residues in the CDR3.

This sequence joins TRBV5-6 and TRBJ2-5; D unresolved. The DNA end is a closer match to TRBJ2-7, so the J assignment may be wrong. Germline V gene lookup returns CDR1 SGHDT and CDR2 YYEEEE. This CDR3 has 18 amino acids. The CDR3, as DNA: TGTGCCAGCAGCTTGGAGGGTGCGTTCGGACGCCAGCTCTACGAGCAGTACTTC. Translation: CASSLEGAFGRQLYEQYF.

The chain combines TRBV18 with TRBJ2-3; 10 bases match TRBD1. Germline V lookup: CDR1 KGHSH, CDR2 LQKENI. Trimming at V came to 6 bases and at J to 3 bases, leaving 9 bases not matched to a gene. This CDR3 region has 16 residues. This CDR3 is CASSTRTGGGTDTQYF. CDR3 in DNA: TGTGCCAGCTCTACCCGGACAGGGGGAGGGACAGATACGCAGTATTTT. Combining the CDR3 with reference TRBV18 and TRBJ2-3 gives the whole variable domain NAGVMQNPRHLVRRRGQEARLRCSPMKGHSHVYWYRQLPEEGLKFMVYLQKENIIDESGMPKERFSAEFPKEGPSILRIQQVVRGDSAAYFCASSTRTGGGTDTQYFGPGTRLTVL.

This chain uses TRBV2 with TRBJ2-1; 9 bases line up with TRBD2. Germline CDR1 reads SNHLY; CDR2 reads FYNNEI. Trimming took 6 bases from V and 7 from J; bases not matched to a gene: 16. This CDR3 is 17 amino acids long. This CDR3 reads CASSLDLAGAPGNEQFF. Here the CDR3 DNA reads TGTGCCAGCAGCCTCGACTTAGCGGGAGCCCCCGGGAATGAGCAGTTCTTC.